The rows below give T cell receptor beta chains drawn from one sample of a study of blood T cells in healthy people across ages. TCRdb used MiXCR to reprocess the 5' RACE reads, holding one entry per CDR3 protein. The sample has some 710,000 distinct CDR3 sequences, more than 35% seen once. Material for sequencing was blood. The receptors originated from an elderly man in good health. Each CDR3 is given with its conserved first and last residue. The D gene is left open where the match is weak. Only some rows state a clone size, as once, few, many or a class for expanded clones.

D	V	size	J	CDR3	DNA
-	TRBV5-1	-	TRBJ2-2	CASSPFAGDLNTGELFF	TGCGCCAGCAGCCCCTTTGCTGGGGACTTGAACACCGGGGAGCTGTTTTTT
-	TRBV12-3/TRBV12-4	few	TRBJ1-1	CASSFAGRVNTEAFF	TGTGCCAGCAGTTTCGCGGGGCGGGTGAACACTGAAGCTTTCTTT
-	TRBV4-2	-	TRBJ2-1	CASSPDYNNEQFF	TGTGCCAGCAGCCCCGATTATAACAATGAGCAGTTCTTC
TRBD1	TRBV12-3/TRBV12-4	-	TRBJ1-6	CASSPGQGNSLLHF	TGTGCCAGCAGTCCCGGACAGGGTAATTCACTCCTCCACTTT
-	TRBV7-8	-	TRBJ2-1	CASSLAGRGGYNEQFF	TGTGCCAGCAGCTTAGCAGGCAGGGGAGGGTACAATGAGCAGTTCTTC
-	TRBV20-1	-	TRBJ2-3	CSTGGTDTQYF	TGTAGTACAGGTGGAACAGATACGCAGTATTTT
TRBD1	TRBV5-1	-	TRBJ1-1	CASKTHRGDTEAFF	TGCGCCAGCAAAACCCACAGGGGTGACACTGAAGCTTTCTTT
-	TRBV7-2	few	TRBJ2-3	CASSPGPPESDTQYF	TGTGCCAGCAGCCCAGGGCCCCCCGAGTCAGATACGCAGTATTTT
-	TRBV4-2	-	TRBJ2-1	CASSQDPRSYNEQFF	TGTGCCAGCAGCCAAGATCCCCGGTCCTACAATGAGCAGTTCTTC
TRBD2	TRBV6-1	-	TRBJ2-7	CASIVGLAAYEQYF	TGTGCCAGCATAGTCGGACTAGCGGCCTACGAGCAGTACTTC
TRBD2	TRBV12-3/TRBV12-4	few	TRBJ2-1	CASRPGLAGVANEQFF	TGTGCCAGCAGACCGGGACTAGCGGGAGTCGCCAATGAGCAGTTCTTC